Each of the 15 T cell receptor beta chains below was sequenced from the same sample in a study of blood T cell repertoires in COVID-19 (dated by TCRdb to the early 2020s). Libraries were made using the immunoSEQ multiplex PCR assay. The table comes from immuneACCESS by way of TCRdb, which keeps in-frame sequences with V and J called. Part of the clones is missing from these tables; in studies checked, under half for an unresolved V gene and the rest for unknown reasons. This sample has 70,000 to 95,000 clones in its table, and 89% of those were observed once. Together, the top ten hold roughly 5.2% of the sample. The sequenced material came from peripheral blood. The source is a woman of 80 years or more with active COVID-19.

This clone was seen a few times. The rearrangement links TRBV9 to TRBJ2-2, with TRBD2 identical over 12 bases. V lost 0 bases, J lost 7 bases, and 4 bases stayed unmatched. Per germline, CDR1 SGDLS and CDR2 YYNGEE. The CDR3 consists of 16 residues. The CDR3 here is CASSVGLAGDSGELFF. The CDR3 bases are TGTGCCAGCAGCGTAGGACTAGCGGGAGATAGCGGGGAGCTGTTTTTT.

The chain carries TRBV9 and TRBJ2-1; weak D call: TRBD2 (6 bases). The CDR3 totals 16 residues. Germline lookup yields CDR1 SGDLS and CDR2 YYNGEE. V lost 4 bases, J lost 8 bases, and 22 bases lay in between. The CDR3, as DNA: TGTGCCAGCAGCCCTTCACTACTAGCACCGATGGATGAGCAGTTCTTC. Amino acid sequence: CASSPSLLAPMDEQFF.

The chain links TRBV10-3 to TRBJ1-2, with D hard to call. This CDR3 spans 12 amino acids. The germline V gene has CDR1 ENHRY and CDR2 SYGVKD. Trimming left V 3 bases short and J 2 bases short, with 4 bases between. The CDR3 is CAISDGNYGYTF. As DNA, the CDR3 is TGTGCCATCAGTGACGGGAACTATGGCTACACCTTC.

The chain combines TRBV19 with TRBJ2-1, with 8 nucleotides matching TRBD2. Germline V lookup: CDR1 LNHDA, CDR2 SQIVND (reference sequence). V was clipped by 5 bases and J by 9 bases; unmatched bases: 12. This CDR3 contains 15 residues. CDR3 sequence (DNA): TGTGCCAGTAGTTCTACGACGGGAGGGCCAGGTGAGCAGTTCTTC. It yields the protein CASSSTTGGPGEQFF.

V and J are TRBV28 and TRBJ2-5; TRBD2 matches at 15 bases. CDR3 size: 19 residues. Germline V gives CDR1 MDHEN, CDR2 SYDVKM. The V segment lost 2 bases and the J segment 4 bases; nucleotides outside the gene matches: 11. DNA of the CDR3: TGTGCCAGCAGTTTAATACGGACTAGCGGGAGGGCGGTCGGAGAGACCCAGTACTTC. Amino acids: CASSLIRTSGRAVGETQYF.

This clone was counted once. The chain recombines TRBV28 with TRBJ2-5, with TRBD1 as a possible D gene (6 bases). V was pared by 5 bases and J by 5 bases, with 15 bases between. The CDR3 is 14 residues long. From germline, CDR1 is MDHEN and CDR2 SYDVKM. The DNA of the CDR3 is TGTGCCAGCAGTCCGATAGGGCAGGGGGAGACCCAGTACTTC. Translating gives CASSPIGQGETQYF.

This clone has only a few counts. The chain carries TRBV19 and TRBJ2-2, with 7 bases fitting TRBD2. Germline V gene lookup returns CDR1 LNHDA and CDR2 SQIVND (reference sequence). The CDR3 consists of 15 residues. With V trimmed by 10 bases and J by 5 bases, 13 bases remained unmatched. Written as DNA, the CDR3 is TGTGCCACGCTTAAGGGAGGGCAGCGGACCGGGGAGCTGTTTTTT. Amino acid sequence: CATLKGGQRTGELFF. The whole variable domain, filled in from reference TRBV19 and TRBJ2-2, reads DGGITQSPKYLFRKEGQNVTLSCEQNLNHDAMYWYRQDPGQGLRLIYYSQIVNDFQKGDIAEGYSVSREKKESFPLTVTSAQKNPTAFYLCATLKGGQRTGELFFGEGSRLTVL.

The rearrangement uses TRBV6-5 and TRBJ1-5; the D is unclear. Between the trimmed V and J ends, which lost 8 bases and 5 bases, there was a span of 16 bases. Germline loops: CDR1 MNHEY, CDR2 SVGAGI. The CDR3 length is 14 residues. The CDR3 coding sequence is TGTGCCAGCCGGAGGGCGGGCCCCCATCAGCCCCAGCATTTT. This translates into CASRRAGPHQPQHF.

This clone has just a few counts. The chain combines TRBV18 with TRBJ2-7; the match to TRBD2 covers 11 bases. This CDR3 has 14 residues. Per germline, CDR1 KGHSH and CDR2 LQKENI. J gave up 3 bases and V 6 bases, and 4 bases lay outside the gene matches. The CDR3 region is CASSPTSGIYEQYF. The CDR3 DNA is TGTGCCAGCTCCCCGACTAGCGGGATCTACGAGCAGTACTTC.

The V and J genes are TRBV4-2 and TRBJ1-6, with 7 bases aligning to TRBD1. Germline V gene sequence: CDR1 LGHNA, CDR2 YNFKEQ. The CDR3 spans 14 residues. V shed 4 bases, J shed 5 bases, and the junction held 2 bases outside the gene matches. The CDR3 reads CASSPGGNNSPLHF. DNA for the CDR3: TGTGCCAGCAGCCCAGGGGGGAATAATTCACCCCTCCACTTT.

This clone was recorded once. The chain has TRBV27 and TRBJ2-1; the D is unclear. Trimming took 2 bases from V and 5 from J, leaving 22 bases between them. Germline-derived CDR1 and CDR2 are MNHEY and SMNVEV (reference sequence). The CDR3 contains 18 residues. The CDR3 reads CASSLIALSQRGHNEQFF. CDR3 in DNA: TGTGCCAGCAGTTTAATTGCCCTCAGCCAGAGAGGTCACAATGAGCAGTTCTTC.

The chain links TRBV9 to TRBJ2-3, with 11 nucleotides matching TRBD2. Trimming at V came to 4 bases and at J to 5 bases, leaving 6 bases not matched to a gene. The CDR3 consists of 15 residues. Germline CDR1 SGDLS, CDR2 YYNGEE. CDR3 nucleotide sequence: TGTGCCAGCAGCCCCTCCCTAGCGGGAGGAGATACGCAGTATTTT. Translating it yields CASSPSLAGGDTQYF.

This chain uses TRBV28 with TRBJ2-7; a possible D gene is TRBD1 (5 bases). The V end was cut by 5 bases, the J end by 3 bases, with 14 bases between. Germline loops: CDR1 MDHEN, CDR2 SYDVKM. CDR3 length: 14 residues. CDR3: CASSTSRGVYEQYF. The CDR3 DNA follows: TGTGCCAGCAGTACCTCTAGGGGCGTCTACGAGCAGTACTTC.

This chain links TRBV9 with TRBJ2-3; 10 bases line up with TRBD2. CDR3 length equals 15 residues. Trimming took 2 bases from V and 4 from J; bases not matched to a gene: 4. The germline V gene has CDR1 SGDLS and CDR2 YYNGEE. CDR3 sequence (DNA): TGTGCCAGCAGCGTGGGGACTAGCGAAGCAGATACGCAGTATTTT. Amino acid sequence: CASSVGTSEADTQYF.

The rearrangement joins TRBV7-2 to TRBJ2-7, with TRBD2 identical over 9 bases. After removal of 5 bases from V and 5 bases from J, the junction contained 10 bases not matched to a gene. The CDR3 covers 15 residues. The germline gives CDR1 SGHTA, CDR2 FQGNSA. CDR3 nucleotides: TGTGCCAGCAGCCCGCGGCTAGCGGGAAGGAACGAGCAGTACTTC. Translation: CASSPRLAGRNEQYF.